The 24 T cell receptor beta chains below were found in one sample sequenced in a study of T cell clonotyping in hematopoietic cell transplantation. Profiled with immunoSEQ multiplex PCR; TCRdb holds only in-frame clones, not every one. The sample consists of 15,000 to 20,000 clones, over 75% of them appearing once. This material consisted of PBMCs, taken 100 days after allogeneic stem cell transplant. These receptors all come from a male patient between 55 and 70 years old who had an allogeneic stem cell transplant from a related donor, so the T cells may come from the graft donor. Some clones in this sample may be carry-over from other donors' samples.

The J gene is TRBJ2-2, the V gene TRBV7-2; D unresolved. The V gene's germline CDR1 is SGHTA and CDR2 FQGNSA. Between the trimmed V and J ends, which lost 5 bases and 6 bases, there was a span of 16 bases. The CDR3 length is 15 residues. The CDR3 DNA is TGTGCCAGCAGCCGAGCAAGGGCCCGGTCCGGGGAGCTGTTTTTT. Translating gives CASSRARARSGELFF.

The chain has TRBV5-4 and TRBJ2-2, with D possibly TRBD1 on 7 matching bases. The CDR3 runs 14 residues. CDR1 SGHNT and CDR2 YYREEE come from the germline V gene (reference sequence). The V gene lost 1 base and the J gene lost 8 bases, with 12 bases spanning the gap. Here the CDR3 DNA reads TGTGCCAGCAGCTTGCAGGGGGGCTTTGGGGAGCTGTTTTTT. Translated, it gives CASSLQGGFGELFF.

The gene calls are TRBV7-9 and TRBJ2-1, with 7 nucleotides matching TRBD2. V gave up 3 bases and J gave up 8 bases; unmatched junction bases: 7. The CDR3 spans 14 residues. Germline CDR1 reads SEHNR; CDR2 reads FQNEAQ (reference sequence). CDR3 in amino acids: CASSLGGEGYEQFF. The DNA for the CDR3 is TGTGCCAGCAGCTTGGGGGGGGAAGGGTATGAGCAGTTCTTC.

The rearrangement uses TRBV19 and TRBJ2-6; no reliable D call. Trimming removed 3 bases at V and 0 bases at J, with 6 bases between. This CDR3 is built from 15 residues. Germline V gene lookup returns CDR1 LNHDA and CDR2 SQIVND (reference sequence). This chain's CDR3 is CASSMWYSGANVLTF. The CDR3 DNA follows: TGTGCCAGTAGTATGTGGTACTCTGGGGCCAACGTCCTGACTTTC.

The rearrangement uses TRBV2 and TRBJ1-1; D unclear. The V end lost 7 bases, the J end lost 1 base, and 7 bases lay between the germline ends. Germline-derived CDR1 and CDR2 are SNHLY and FYNNEI. This CDR3 is 12 amino acids long. Here the CDR3 DNA reads TGTGCCAGCATCCAGGCGAACACTGAAGCTTTCTTT. Translating it yields CASIQANTEAFF.

The genes are TRBV30 and TRBJ1-4; TRBD1 matches at 10 bases. The germline CDR1 and CDR2 sequences are GTSNPN and SVGIG (reference sequence). The CDR3 has 13 residues. V trimming: 7 bases; J trimming: 8 bases; junction bases outside the gene matches: 7. In DNA, the CDR3 is TGTGCCTCAACAGGGACAGGGGTCGAAAAACTGTTTTTT. This gives the protein CASTGTGVEKLFF.

The J gene is TRBJ2-1, the V gene TRBV2; D may match TRBD1 or TRBD2 (5 bases each). CDR3 length: 12 residues. V was trimmed by 6 bases and J by 14 bases, leaving 17 bases between them. Germline V lookup: CDR1 SNHLY, CDR2 FYNNEI. The CDR3 loop reads CASSQEGPRKFF. The CDR3 DNA sequence: TGTGCCAGCAGCCAAGAGGGACCTCGGAAGTTCTTC. The full variable domain, rest sourced from reference TRBV2 and TRBJ2-1, is EPEVTQTPSHQVTQMGQEVILRCVPISNHLYFYWYRQILGQKVEFLVSFYNNEISEKSEIFDDQFSVERPDGSNFTLKIRSTKLEDSAMYFCASSQEGPRKFFGPGTRLTVL.

The chain joins TRBV2 to TRBJ1-2, with D uncertain. The CDR3 extends over 13 amino acids. CDR1 is SNHLY, CDR2 FYNNEI, per germline. With 5 bases removed from V and 6 bases from J, the gap between germline ends came to 13 bases. The CDR3 DNA sequence: TGTGCCAGCAGTCAGGTGGGGTTCAATGGCTACACCTTC. Protein sequence: CASSQVGFNGYTF.

This chain joins TRBV28 and TRBJ2-3; D ambiguous. Trimming removed 1 base at V and 2 bases at J, with 13 bases between. Looked up from germline, CDR1 is MDHEN and CDR2 is SYDVKM. The CDR3 is 16 amino acids. For the CDR3, the DNA is TGTGCCAGCAGTTTATCGAGGCGGCAGTCCACAGATACGCAGTATTTT. Its protein is CASSLSRRQSTDTQYF.

The V call is TRBV7-9, the J call TRBJ1-2; 9 bases match TRBD1. The CDR3 totals 14 residues. Germline CDR1 SEHNR, CDR2 FQNEAQ (reference sequence). The V and J ends lost 5 bases and 8 bases, in that order; junction bases with no gene match: 9. CDR3 coding DNA: TGTGCCAGCAGCCCCTTACAGGGGGCGTTCGGCTACACCTTC. Translating gives CASSPLQGAFGYTF. The entire variable domain, with the rest obtained from reference TRBV7-9 and TRBJ1-2, is as follows: DTGVSQNPRHKITKRGQNVTFRCDPISEHNRLYWYRQTLGQGPEFLTYFQNEAQLEKSRLLSDRFSAERPKGSFSTLEIQRTEQGDSAMYLCASSPLQGAFGYTFGSGTRLTVV.

This sequence joins TRBV28 and TRBJ1-2, with TRBD1 matching 8 bases. Germline CDR1 reads MDHEN; CDR2 reads SYDVKM. The CDR3 is 16 residues long. V shed 4 bases, J shed 8 bases, and the junction held 15 bases outside the gene matches. The CDR3 loop is CASSSEGTGRPGGYTF. The CDR3 DNA sequence: TGTGCCAGCAGTTCTGAGGGGACAGGCCGGCCGGGGGGCTACACCTTC.

The rearrangement uses TRBV20-1 and TRBJ2-5; TRBD1 might be the D (5 bases). V was shortened by 6 bases and J by 1 base, with 6 bases between the two germline ends. Germline loops: CDR1 DFQATT, CDR2 SNEGSKA (reference sequence). This CDR3 contains 11 residues. CDR3 amino acids: CSARAQETQYF. DNA of the CDR3: TGCAGTGCCAGGGCCCAAGAGACCCAGTACTTC.

This clone was picked up a small number of times. The V call is TRBV2, the J call TRBJ1-2; 12 nucleotides align to TRBD1. The V and J ends lost 3 bases and 7 bases, in that order; junction bases with no gene match: 6. Germline CDR1 SNHLY, CDR2 FYNNEI. This CDR3 comprises 15 residues. The CDR3 protein is CASSDLGQGAGGYTF. CDR3 in DNA: TGTGCCAGCAGTGACTTGGGACAGGGGGCGGGTGGCTACACCTTC. The entire variable domain, with the rest obtained from reference TRBV2 and TRBJ1-2, is as follows: EPEVTQTPSHQVTQMGQEVILRCVPISNHLYFYWYRQILGQKVEFLVSFYNNEISEKSEIFDDQFSVERPDGSNFTLKIRSTKLEDSAMYFCASSDLGQGAGGYTFGSGTRLTVV.

The V and J genes are TRBV4-2 and TRBJ2-1; 7 bases match TRBD2. CDR3 length: 16 amino acids. V was pared by 0 bases and J by 0 bases, with 2 bases of the junction left unmatched. From germline, CDR1 is LGHNA and CDR2 YNFKEQ. The CDR3 DNA follows: TGTGCCAGCAGCCAAGAAACGGGGGGCTCCTACAATGAGCAGTTCTTC. Its translation is CASSQETGGSYNEQFF.

The CDR3, as DNA: TGTGCCAGCAGTTCCACAAGGAGCATTCAGTACTTC. Its protein is CASSSTRSIQYF. The V and J genes are TRBV27 and TRBJ2-4, with D unresolved. The V gene's germline CDR1 is MNHEY and CDR2 SMNVEV (reference sequence). The germline V and J ends were trimmed by 4 bases and 9 bases, with 10 bases remaining between them. This CDR3 has 12 amino acids.

The V gene is TRBV6-6, the J gene TRBJ1-3, with D possibly matching TRBD1 (5 bases). This CDR3 comprises 13 residues. Germline assignment: CDR1 MNHNY and CDR2 SVGAGI (reference sequence). The V and J ends lost 5 bases and 4 bases respectively, with 9 bases between them. Written as DNA, the CDR3 is TGTGCCAGCAGTCCAGGACAAGGAAACACCATATATTTT. It specifies CASSPGQGNTIYF.

CDR3 coding DNA: TGTGCCAGCAAGACGATAGGAACCATCCAGCCCCAGCATTTT. Its translation: CASKTIGTIQPQHF. The J gene is TRBJ1-5, the V gene TRBV28; D gene ambiguous. V gave up 7 bases and J gave up 7 bases, with 17 bases separating them. Germline-derived CDR1 and CDR2 are MDHEN and SYDVKM. There are 14 residues in the CDR3.

In its sample, this clone was seen a few times. The chain is built from TRBV19 and TRBJ2-7; D might be TRBD2 (8 bases). The CDR3 runs 16 residues. The V end was cut by 3 bases, the J end by 0 bases, with 15 bases between. Per germline, CDR1 LNHDA and CDR2 SQIVND (reference sequence). CDR3 sequence (DNA): TGTGCCAGTAGTATTTCGGGAGGGGGCAGCTCCTACGAGCAGTACTTC. It encodes CASSISGGGSSYEQYF.

This clone was counted a single time. DNA of the CDR3: TGTGCCAGCAGCCGGACAAACGATGGCTACACCTTC. It specifies CASSRTNDGYTF. V and J are TRBV14 and TRBJ1-2, with D possibly matching TRBD1 (5 bases). CDR1 is SGHDN, CDR2 FVKESK, per germline. The V end lost 4 bases, the J end lost 6 bases, and 9 bases lay between the germline ends. This CDR3 is 12 amino acids long.

This clone was seen a few times. The rearrangement links TRBV6-7 to TRBJ2-3; 10 positions match TRBD1. TRBV6-7 is an open reading frame, and its role is uncertain. V dropped 6 bases and J dropped 5; count of bases not matched to a gene: 17. The CDR3 has 18 amino acids. DNA of the CDR3: TGTGCCAGCAGCTCCGGGACAGGGGCACCCGCCGGGGAAGATACGCAGTATTTT. It codes for CASSSGTGAPAGEDTQYF.

This clone was seen only a few times. The V and J genes are TRBV5-8 and TRBJ1-3; D is unresolved. Looked up from germline, CDR1 is SGHTS and CDR2 is YDEGEE. The CDR3 is 16 residues long. The V gene lost 0 bases and the J gene lost 1 base, with 11 bases spanning the gap. CDR3: CASSLEGRSSGNTIYF. The CDR3 DNA reads TGTGCCAGCAGCTTGGAGGGCAGGTCATCTGGAAACACCATATATTTT.

The chain joins TRBV7-2 to TRBJ1-1; tentatively, D is TRBD1 (5 bases). Germline V lookup: CDR1 SGHTA, CDR2 FQGNSA. This CDR3 contains 15 residues. V was pared by 4 bases and J by 5 bases, with 17 bases between. CDR3 in DNA: TGTGCCAGCAGCTCACGGACCGCCGGGGGTACTGAAGCTTTCTTT. Translated, it gives CASSSRTAGGTEAFF. The full variable domain, rest sourced from reference TRBV7-2 and TRBJ1-1, is GAGVSQSPSNKVTEKGKDVELRCDPISGHTALYWYRQSLGQGLEFLIYFQGNSAPDKSGLPSDRFSAERTGGSVSTLTIQRTQQEDSAVYLCASSSRTAGGTEAFFGQGTRLTVV.

The chain recombines TRBV13 with TRBJ1-1; 10 bases line up with TRBD1. Losses at the gene ends were 3 bases for V and 2 bases for J; bases not matched to a gene: 6. The germline gives CDR1 PRHDT, CDR2 FYEKMQ (reference sequence). This CDR3 contains 16 residues. The CDR3 sequence: CASSFRDRGPNTEAFF. The CDR3 coding sequence is TGTGCCAGCAGCTTCCGGGACAGGGGCCCTAACACTGAAGCTTTCTTT.

This clone was recorded only once. This chain uses TRBV10-3 with TRBJ1-1; possible D gene TRBD1, 6 bases. Germline V CDR1 and CDR2: ENHRY, SYGVKD. This CDR3 spans 15 amino acids. The V end was cut by 3 bases, the J end by 4 bases, with 15 bases between. The CDR3 here is CAISERGQGSTEAFF. The CDR3 region has the DNA TGTGCCATCAGTGAACGGGGGCAGGGGTCCACTGAAGCTTTCTTT.